Here is one T cell receptor beta chain with its context. This specimen includes other DNA sequences encoding the same CDR3. Terminally differentiated effector memory CD45RA+ cells were excluded by CCR7 positive selection of CD45RO-negative cells. This sample was included in a study of shared clonotypes between healthy human individuals. For the study at large: The study enrolled a couple of women and a few men aged 18 to 49.

Trimming shortened V by 0 bases and J by 4 bases, and 7 bases separated the two germline ends. Germline V gives CDR1 MNHEY, CDR2 SMNVEV (reference sequence). The CDR3 sequence is 13 residues long. Every subset had its genomic DNA shared out evenly among several immunoSEQ plates. Sorted-subset replicate PCRs used around 200 ng DNA, 25,000 to 30,000 T cell genomes. Produced via immunoSEQ multiplex PCR; TCRdb's table is partial and in-frame only. The sample yields hundreds of thousands of clones, approximately 96% seen once. The chain links TRBV27 to TRBJ2-7; no clear D. This receptor was identified in a woman aged 25 to 39 in good health. Source material: naive CD8+ T cells sorted from blood. The CDR3 region is CASSLSPGYEQYF. DNA of the CDR3: TGTGCCAGCAGTTTATCTCCCGGATACGAGCAGTACTTC.